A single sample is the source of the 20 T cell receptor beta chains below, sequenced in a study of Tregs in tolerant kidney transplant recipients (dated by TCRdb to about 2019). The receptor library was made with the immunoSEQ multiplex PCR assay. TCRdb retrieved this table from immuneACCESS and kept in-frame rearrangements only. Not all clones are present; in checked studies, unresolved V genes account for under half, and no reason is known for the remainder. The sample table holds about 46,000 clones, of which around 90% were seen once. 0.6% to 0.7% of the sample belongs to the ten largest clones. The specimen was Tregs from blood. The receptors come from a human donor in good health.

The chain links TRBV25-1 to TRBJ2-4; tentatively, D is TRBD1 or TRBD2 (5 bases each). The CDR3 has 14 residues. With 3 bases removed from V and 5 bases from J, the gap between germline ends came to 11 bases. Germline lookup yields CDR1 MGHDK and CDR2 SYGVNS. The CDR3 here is CASSESPGQNIQYF. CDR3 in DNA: TGTGCCAGCAGTGAGTCCCCGGGGCAAAACATTCAGTACTTC.

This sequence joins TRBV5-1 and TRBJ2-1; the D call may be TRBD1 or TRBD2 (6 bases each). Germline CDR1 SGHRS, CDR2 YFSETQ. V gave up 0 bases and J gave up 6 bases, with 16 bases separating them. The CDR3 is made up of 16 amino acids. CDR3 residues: CASSLDGGLTCNEQFF. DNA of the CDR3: TGCGCCAGCAGCTTGGATGGGGGGCTCACCTGCAATGAGCAGTTCTTC.

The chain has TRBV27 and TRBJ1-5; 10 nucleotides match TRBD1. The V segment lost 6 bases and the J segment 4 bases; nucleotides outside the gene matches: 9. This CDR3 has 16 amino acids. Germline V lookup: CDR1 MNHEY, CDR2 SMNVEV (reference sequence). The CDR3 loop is CASSPAGQGPNQPQHF. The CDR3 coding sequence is TGTGCCAGCAGCCCGGCGGGACAGGGGCCTAATCAGCCCCAGCATTTT.

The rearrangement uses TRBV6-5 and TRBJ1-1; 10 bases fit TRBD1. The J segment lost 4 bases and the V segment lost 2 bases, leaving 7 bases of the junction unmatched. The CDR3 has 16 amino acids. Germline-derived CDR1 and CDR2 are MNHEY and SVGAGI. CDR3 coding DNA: TGTGCCAGCAGTTACGGGACAGGGGCTTGGGCCACTGAAGCTTTCTTT. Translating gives CASSYGTGAWATEAFF.

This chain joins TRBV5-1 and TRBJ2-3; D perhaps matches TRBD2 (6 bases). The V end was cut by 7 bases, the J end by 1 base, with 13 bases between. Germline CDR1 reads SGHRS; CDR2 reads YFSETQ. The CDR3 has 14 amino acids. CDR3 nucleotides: TGCGCCAGCCGTCGACTAGACCGCACAGATACGCAGTATTTT. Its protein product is CASRRLDRTDTQYF.

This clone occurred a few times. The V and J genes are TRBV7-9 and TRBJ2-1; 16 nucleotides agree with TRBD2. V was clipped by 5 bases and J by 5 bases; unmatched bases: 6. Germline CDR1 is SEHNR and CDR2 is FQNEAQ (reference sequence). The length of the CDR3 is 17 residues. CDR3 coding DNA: TGTGCCAGCAGCCCCGGGACTAGCGGGAGGGCCGACAATGAGCAGTTCTTC. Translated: CASSPGTSGRADNEQFF.

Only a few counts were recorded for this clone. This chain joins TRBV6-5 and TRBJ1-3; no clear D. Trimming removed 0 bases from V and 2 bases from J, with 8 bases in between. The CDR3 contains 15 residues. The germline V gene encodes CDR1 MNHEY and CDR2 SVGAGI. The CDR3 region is CASSYSLVPGNTIYF. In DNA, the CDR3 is TGTGCCAGCAGTTACTCCCTGGTACCTGGAAACACCATATATTTT.

The DNA of the CDR3 is TGTGCCAGCAGCCCTGACCAGGGGGCCCCCTACGAGCAGTACTTC. Protein sequence: CASSPDQGAPYEQYF. This chain connects TRBV7-9 to TRBJ2-7; 8 bases agree with TRBD1. The CDR3 covers 15 residues. Germline values: CDR1 SEHNR, CDR2 FQNEAQ (reference sequence). J was trimmed by 2 bases and V by 5 bases; bases with no gene match: 8.

The CDR3 nucleotides are TGTGCCAGCAGCCAATTACCGGGACGGATGAACACTGAAGCTTTCTTT. Residues: CASSQLPGRMNTEAFF. The genes are TRBV11-3 and TRBJ1-1; possibly TRBD1 for D (5 bases). Per the germline V gene, CDR1 is SGHNT and CDR2 is YENEEA. The CDR3 is 16 amino acids. The germline V and J ends were trimmed by 5 bases and 0 bases, with 16 bases remaining between them.

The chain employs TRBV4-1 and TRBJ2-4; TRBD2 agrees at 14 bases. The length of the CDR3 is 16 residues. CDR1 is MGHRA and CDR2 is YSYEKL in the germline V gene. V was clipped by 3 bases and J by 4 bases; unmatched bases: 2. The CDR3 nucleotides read TGCGCCAGCAGCCAGGGACTAGCGGGAGCTAAAAACATTCAGTACTTC. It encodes CASSQGLAGAKNIQYF.

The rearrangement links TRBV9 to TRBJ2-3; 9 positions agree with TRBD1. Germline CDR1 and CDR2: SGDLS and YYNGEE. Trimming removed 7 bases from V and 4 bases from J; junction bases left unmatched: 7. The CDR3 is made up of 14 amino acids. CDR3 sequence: CASQGDRVADTQYF. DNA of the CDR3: TGTGCCAGCCAAGGGGACAGGGTTGCAGATACGCAGTATTTT.

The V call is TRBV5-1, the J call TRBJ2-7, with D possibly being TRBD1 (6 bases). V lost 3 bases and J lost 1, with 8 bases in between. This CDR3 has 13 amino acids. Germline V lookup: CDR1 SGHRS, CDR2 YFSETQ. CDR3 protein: CASSSGQSYEQYF. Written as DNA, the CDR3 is TGCGCCAGCAGCTCGGGACAATCCTACGAGCAGTACTTC.

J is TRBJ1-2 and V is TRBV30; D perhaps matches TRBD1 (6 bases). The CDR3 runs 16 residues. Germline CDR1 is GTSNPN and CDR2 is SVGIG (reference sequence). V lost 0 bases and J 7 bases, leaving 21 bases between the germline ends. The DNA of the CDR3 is TGTGCCTGGAGTGTACGACTTGGGGGCGAGTCGAGTGGCTACACCTTC. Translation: CAWSVRLGGESSGYTF.

The CDR3 protein is CASSMAGYSNQPQHF. CDR3 coding DNA: TGTGCCAGTAGTATGGCGGGCTATAGCAATCAGCCCCAGCATTTT. The chain links TRBV19 to TRBJ1-5; D not certain. The CDR3 is 15 residues long. CDR1 and CDR2 (germline): LNHDA, SQIVND (reference sequence). Trimming shortened V by 3 bases and J by 0 bases, and 9 bases separated the two germline ends.

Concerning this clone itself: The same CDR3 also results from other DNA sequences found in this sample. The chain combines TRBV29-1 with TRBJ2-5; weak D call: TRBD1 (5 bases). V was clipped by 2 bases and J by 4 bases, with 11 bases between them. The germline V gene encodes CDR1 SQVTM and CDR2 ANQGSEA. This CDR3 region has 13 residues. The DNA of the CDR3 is TGCAGCGTTGAACGGCAGGGTAGAGAGACCCAGTACTTC. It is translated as CSVERQGRETQYF.

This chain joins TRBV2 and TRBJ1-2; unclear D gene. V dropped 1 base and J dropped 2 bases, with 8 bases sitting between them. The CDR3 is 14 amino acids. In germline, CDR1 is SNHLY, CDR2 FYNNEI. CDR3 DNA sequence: TGTGCCAGCAGTGAAGTCCTGGGCAACTATGGCTACACCTTC. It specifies CASSEVLGNYGYTF.

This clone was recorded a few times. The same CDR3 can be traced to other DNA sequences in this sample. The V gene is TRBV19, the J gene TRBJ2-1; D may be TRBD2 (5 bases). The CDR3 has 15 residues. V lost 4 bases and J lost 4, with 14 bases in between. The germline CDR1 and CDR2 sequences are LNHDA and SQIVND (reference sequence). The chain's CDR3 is CASSTPSSAYNEQFF. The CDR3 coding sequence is TGTGCCAGTAGTACCCCTAGCAGCGCATACAATGAGCAGTTCTTC.

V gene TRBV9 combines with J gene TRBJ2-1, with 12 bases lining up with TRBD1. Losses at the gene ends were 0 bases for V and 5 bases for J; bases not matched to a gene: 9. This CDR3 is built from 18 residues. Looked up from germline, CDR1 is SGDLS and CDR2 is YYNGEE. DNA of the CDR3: TGTGCCAGCAGCGTAGCTCCCAGGGACAGGGGGCCGAACAATGAGCAGTTCTTC. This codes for CASSVAPRDRGPNNEQFF.

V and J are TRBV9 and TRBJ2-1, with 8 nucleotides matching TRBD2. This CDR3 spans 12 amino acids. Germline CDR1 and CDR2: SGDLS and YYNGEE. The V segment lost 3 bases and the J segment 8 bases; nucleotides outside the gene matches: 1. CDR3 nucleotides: TGTGCCAGCAGCGGTAGCGGGGATGAGCAGTTCTTC. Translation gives CASSGSGDEQFF.

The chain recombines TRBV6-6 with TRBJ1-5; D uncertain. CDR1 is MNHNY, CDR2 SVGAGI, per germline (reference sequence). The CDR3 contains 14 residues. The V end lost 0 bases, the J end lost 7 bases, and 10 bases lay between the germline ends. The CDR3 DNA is TGTGCCAGCAGTTACTCGACGAGTAAGCAGCCCCAGCATTTT. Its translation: CASSYSTSKQPQHF.